The clone carrying this TCR beta chain has at least ten counts. Antigen specificity is unknown. Trimming took 4 bases from V and 6 from J; bases not matched to a gene: 7. CDR3 length equals 15 residues. The germline gives CDR1 SGHTA, CDR2 FQGTGA. The sample comes from a study of T-cell memory formation after mild COVID-19. Whole-study findings and limits: Proof of SARS-CoV-2 specificity was absent for the second-wave clones that crested on day 37.

MiXCR was run by TCRdb on the 5' RACE reads, yielding one entry per CDR3 protein. The table lists 250,000 to 300,000 distinct CDR3 sequences, 15% to 20% of them singletons. The chain is built from TRBV7-3 and TRBJ2-3; 10 nucleotides align to TRBD2. This clonotype originated in a man between 18 and 35 years old who had mild COVID-19 (a few samples of this study predate the infection). Cell type and time point are not known. Sequenced: PBMCs or a T cell subset sorted from them (not recorded which). The CDR3 region has the DNA TGTGCCAGCAGCTCTCTAGCGGGGGAGCTTGATACGCAGTATTTT. Protein: CASSSLAGELDTQYF.